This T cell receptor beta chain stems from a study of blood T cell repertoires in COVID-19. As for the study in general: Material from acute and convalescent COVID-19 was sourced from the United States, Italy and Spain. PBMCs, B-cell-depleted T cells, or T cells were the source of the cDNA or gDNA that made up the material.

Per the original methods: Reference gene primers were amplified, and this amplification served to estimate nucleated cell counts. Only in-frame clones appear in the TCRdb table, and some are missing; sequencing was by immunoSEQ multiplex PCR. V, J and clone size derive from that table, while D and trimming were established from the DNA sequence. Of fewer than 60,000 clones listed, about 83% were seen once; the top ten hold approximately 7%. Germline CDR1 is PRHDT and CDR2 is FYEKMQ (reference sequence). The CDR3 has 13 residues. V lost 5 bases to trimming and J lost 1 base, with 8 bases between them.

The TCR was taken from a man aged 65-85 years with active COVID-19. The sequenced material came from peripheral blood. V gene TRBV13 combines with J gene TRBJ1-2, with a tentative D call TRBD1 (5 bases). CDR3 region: CASSHQGNYGYTF. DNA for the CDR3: TGTGCCAGCAGCCACCAGGGTAACTATGGCTACACCTTC.